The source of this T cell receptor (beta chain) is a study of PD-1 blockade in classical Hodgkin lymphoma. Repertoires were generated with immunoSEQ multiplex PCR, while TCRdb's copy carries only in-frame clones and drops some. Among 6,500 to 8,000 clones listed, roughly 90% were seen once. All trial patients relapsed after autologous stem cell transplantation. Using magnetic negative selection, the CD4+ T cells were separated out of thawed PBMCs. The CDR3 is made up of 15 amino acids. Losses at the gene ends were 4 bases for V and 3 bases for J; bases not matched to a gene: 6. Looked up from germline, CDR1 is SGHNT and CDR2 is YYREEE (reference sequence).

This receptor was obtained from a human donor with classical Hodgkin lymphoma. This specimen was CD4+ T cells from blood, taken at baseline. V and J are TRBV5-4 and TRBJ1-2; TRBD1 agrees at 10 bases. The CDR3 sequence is CASSIRTGGDYGYTF. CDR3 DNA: TGTGCCAGCAGCATACGGACAGGGGGGGACTATGGCTACACCTTC.